A single sample gave rise to the 24 T cell receptor beta chains below, sequenced in a study of T cells in Graves' hyperthyroidism and ophthalmopathy (dated by TCRdb to about 2019). The library was made by multiplex PCR. Data came from an Illumina HiSeq 2000. The TCR beta CDR3 regions were amplified from the RNA transcripts. The first round of RT-PCR for the TCR CDR3 was performed with the HTBI primer set and the Qiagen OneStep RT-PCR kit. TCRdb ran its own pipeline on the public reads, namely fastp trimming at Q25 and MiXCR clone calling, and kept in-frame beta chains. Rows merge per CDR3 protein into single entries with the most common DNA and genes. In all, the sample holds roughly 500,000 distinct CDR3 sequences, and 46% of those were seen once. The top ten hold roughly 19% of the sample. Specimen: peripheral blood or thyroid tissue (not recorded which). The origin of the receptors is an adult woman with Graves' disease, either hyperthyroidism or ophthalmopathy (not recorded which).

A remark on this clonotype: This may be a read error, as it is one base from a much larger clone. The rearrangement links TRBV20-1 to TRBJ2-7; D is perhaps TRBD1 or TRBD2 (5 bases each). Germline CDR1 DFQATT, CDR2 SNEGSKA (reference sequence). The CDR3 loop spans 14 amino acids. The CDR3 sequence is CSARKGDHSYEHYF. The CDR3 DNA sequence: TGCAGTGCTAGAAAAGGGGACCACTCCTACGAGCATTACTTC.

This clonotype appeared many times. The genes are TRBV5-1 and TRBJ1-1; D might be TRBD1 (6 bases). Trimming stripped 0 bases from V and 0 bases from J, with 9 bases between. The CDR3 has 15 residues. Per the germline V gene, CDR1 is SGHRS and CDR2 is YFSETQ. CDR3 nucleotides: TGCGCCAGCAGCTTGGTTCAGGGGTTGAACACTGAAGCTTTCTTT. It yields the protein CASSLVQGLNTEAFF.

CDR3 DNA sequence: TGTGCCAGCAGCTCAACAGGGGGTTCTGATCAGCCCCAGCATTTT. Translated: CASSSTGGSDQPQHF. The V call is TRBV7-9, the J call TRBJ1-5, with 8 bases aligning to TRBD1. The J segment lost 5 bases and the V segment lost 4 bases, leaving 7 bases of the junction unmatched. CDR1 SEHNR and CDR2 FQNEAQ come from the germline V gene (reference sequence). This CDR3 contains 15 residues. Full variable domain (rest looked up from reference TRBV7-9 and TRBJ1-5): DTGVSQNPRHKITKRGQNVTFRCDPISEHNRLYWYRQTLGQGPEFLTYFQNEAQLEKSRLLSDRFSAERPKGSFSTLEIQRTEQGDSAMYLCASSSTGGSDQPQHFGDGTRLSIL.

This clonotype was seen repeatedly, ten times or more. This CDR3 is CSAREYTEAFF. The CDR3 coding sequence is TGCAGTGCGCGGGAATACACTGAAGCTTTCTTT. The V and J genes are TRBV20-1 and TRBJ1-1; no firm D call. The V gene's germline CDR1 is DFQATT and CDR2 SNEGSKA (reference sequence). The CDR3 consists of 11 residues. Trimming took off 6 bases at V and 3 bases at J, with 8 bases between the two ends.

In this sample, this clonotype turned up once. The V call is TRBV10-3, the J call TRBJ1-2; TRBD1 might be the D (5 bases). The CDR3 has 12 residues. Germline V lookup: CDR1 ENHRY, CDR2 SYGVKD. The ends were cut back, 2 bases at V and 12 bases at J, with 13 bases in the middle. CDR3: CAISEDSSGNTF. In DNA, the CDR3 is TGTGCCATCAGTGAGGACAGCTCTGGAAACACCTTC.

This clonotype was recorded many times. V gene TRBV7-9 combines with J gene TRBJ1-1; 12 bases agree with TRBD1. The CDR3 runs 18 residues. V trimming: 6 bases; J trimming: 0 bases; junction bases outside the gene matches: 11. The germline CDR1 and CDR2 sequences are SEHNR and FQNEAQ (reference sequence). CDR3 DNA: TGTGCCAGCAGGCCTCGTCCGGGACAGGGGGCGATGAACACTGAAGCTTTCTTT. Translation: CASRPRPGQGAMNTEAFF.

The chain employs TRBV13 and TRBJ2-5, with D unclear. Germline V CDR1 and CDR2: PRHDT, FYEKMQ (reference sequence). The CDR3 covers 14 residues. V gave up 3 bases and J gave up 4 bases, with 12 bases separating them. CDR3 DNA: TGTGCCAGCAGCTTTGTGAAGAACCGAGAGACCCAGTACTTC. It specifies CASSFVKNRETQYF.

The chain recombines TRBV20-1 with TRBJ1-5; the D gene is possibly TRBD1 (6 bases). The CDR3 length is 12 residues. In germline, CDR1 is DFQATT, CDR2 SNEGSKA (reference sequence). Trimming removed 6 bases from V and 7 bases from J, with 13 bases in between. This CDR3 reads CSAWDNLQPQHF. The CDR3 DNA reads as TGCAGTGCCTGGGACAATTTACAGCCCCAGCATTTT.

In its sample, this clonotype was seen many times. CDR3 residues: CASSLQGKGMNTEAFF. DNA for the CDR3: TGCGCCAGCAGCTTGCAGGGGAAAGGGATGAACACTGAAGCTTTCTTT. V is TRBV5-1 and J is TRBJ1-1; weak D call: TRBD1 (6 bases). V gave up 1 base and J gave up 0 bases, with 13 bases separating them. This CDR3 has 16 residues. The germline CDR1 and CDR2 sequences are SGHRS and YFSETQ.

In its sample, this clonotype was seen many times. This chain connects TRBV5-1 to TRBJ1-2; TRBD1 might be the D (6 bases). Germline V gives CDR1 SGHRS, CDR2 YFSETQ. Trimming removed 0 bases from V and 4 bases from J, with 10 bases in between. CDR3 size: 14 residues. The CDR3 DNA reads TGCGCCAGCAGCTTGGGGAAAGGGGGCTATGGCTACACCTTC. Encoded protein: CASSLGKGGYGYTF.

This clonotype was seen at least ten times. The chain is built from TRBV7-9 and TRBJ2-5; D is perhaps TRBD1 (6 bases). The ends were cut back, 5 bases at V and 1 base at J, with 17 bases in the middle. The CDR3 loop spans 16 amino acids. Germline loops: CDR1 SEHNR, CDR2 FQNEAQ (reference sequence). The CDR3 DNA reads as TGTGCCAGCAGCGCCCCGGGGCAGGGGTTCCAAGAGACCCAGTACTTC. It is translated as CASSAPGQGFQETQYF. Variable domain in full (rest from reference TRBV7-9 and TRBJ2-5): DTGVSQNPRHKITKRGQNVTFRCDPISEHNRLYWYRQTLGQGPEFLTYFQNEAQLEKSRLLSDRFSAERPKGSFSTLEIQRTEQGDSAMYLCASSAPGQGFQETQYFGPGTRLLVL.

This rearrangement joins TRBV7-9 to TRBJ2-6; possibly TRBD2 for D (5 bases). The CDR3 covers 15 residues. The germline V and J ends were trimmed by 3 bases and 2 bases, with 8 bases remaining between them. The germline V gene has CDR1 SEHNR and CDR2 FQNEAQ (reference sequence). CDR3 sequence (DNA): TGTGCCAGCAGCTTGTGGGGAGCTGGGGCCAACGTCCTGACTTTC. Amino acid sequence: CASSLWGAGANVLTF. The full variable domain, in which reference TRBV7-9 and TRBJ2-6 provide the parts outside the CDR3, is DTGVSQNPRHKITKRGQNVTFRCDPISEHNRLYWYRQTLGQGPEFLTYFQNEAQLEKSRLLSDRFSAERPKGSFSTLEIQRTEQGDSAMYLCASSLWGAGANVLTFGAGSRLTVL.

The gene calls are TRBV7-9 and TRBJ2-2, with D possibly TRBD1 on 5 matching bases. CDR3 length equals 16 residues. Trimming pared 5 bases from V and 6 bases from J, leaving 19 bases between. Germline CDR1 is SEHNR and CDR2 is FQNEAQ (reference sequence). CDR3 loop: CASSKARGVGSGELFF. The CDR3, as DNA: TGTGCCAGCAGCAAAGCAAGGGGCGTCGGATCCGGGGAGCTGTTTTTT.

This chain connects TRBV25-1 to TRBJ2-2; possible D gene TRBD2, 5 bases. This CDR3 contains 14 residues. The ends were cut back, 4 bases at V and 4 bases at J, with 10 bases in the middle. The V gene's germline CDR1 is MGHDK and CDR2 SYGVNS. DNA for the CDR3: TGTGCCAGCAGTGGAGGGCTGAGCACCGGGGAGCTGTTTTTT. Amino acids: CASSGGLSTGELFF.

This chain joins TRBV9 and TRBJ2-5; tentatively, D is TRBD1 or TRBD2 (7 bases each). The CDR3 consists of 14 residues. V was trimmed by 2 bases and J by 4 bases, leaving 12 bases between them. Per the germline V gene, CDR1 is SGDLS and CDR2 is YYNGEE. This CDR3 is CASSVGRGGETQYF. In DNA form, the CDR3 reads TGTGCCAGCAGCGTTGGCAGGGGGGGAGAGACCCAGTACTTC.

Remarks on this clonotype: This may come from a read error, since a much larger clone is one base off. The conserved final phenylalanine or tryptophan is absent from the CDR3, which likely points to a read error. This chain connects TRBV7-8 to TRBJ2-7, with 9 bases aligning to TRBD1. V gave up 2 bases and J gave up 3 bases; unmatched junction bases: 5. Germline CDR1 SGHVS, CDR2 FQNEAQ. This CDR3 spans 15 amino acids. In DNA form, the CDR3 reads TGTGCCAGCAGCTTATTAAGGGACAGGGTCTACGAGCAGTACCTC. It encodes CASSLLRDRVYEQYL.

This clonotype was seen a handful of times. The chain combines TRBV20-1 with TRBJ1-1, with unresolved D. Germline V gene sequence: CDR1 DFQATT, CDR2 SNEGSKA (reference sequence). This CDR3 spans 11 amino acids. The CDR3 protein is CRVVGNTEAFF. CDR3 sequence (DNA): TGCAGGGTGGTGGGGAACACTGAAGCTTTCTTT.

This clonotype has only a few counts. This sequence joins TRBV24-1 and TRBJ2-7, with 9 nucleotides matching TRBD2. Germline CDR1 reads KGHDR; CDR2 reads SFDVKD. The CDR3 extends over 12 amino acids. The ends lost 9 bases at V and 6 bases at J; junction bases unmatched: 5. CDR3 amino acids: CATCSGSGEQYF. The CDR3 DNA reads TGTGCCACCTGTAGCGGGAGTGGCGAGCAGTACTTC.

Ten or more counts support this clonotype. The chain combines TRBV10-1 with TRBJ1-4, with TRBD1 identical over 8 bases. Germline CDR1 WNHNN, CDR2 SYGVQD (reference sequence). The CDR3 covers 15 residues. Losses at the gene ends were 5 bases for V and 7 bases for J; bases not matched to a gene: 9. The CDR3 sequence is CASSSTDRDGEKLFF. The DNA of the CDR3 is TGCGCCAGCAGTTCAACGGACAGGGATGGTGAAAAACTGTTTTTT.

The chain carries TRBV7-8 and TRBJ2-5, with D perhaps matching TRBD1 or TRBD2 (5 bases each). The V and J ends lost 6 bases and 2 bases respectively, with 22 bases between them. There are 17 residues in the CDR3. Germline V gives CDR1 SGHVS, CDR2 FQNEAQ. For the CDR3, the DNA is TGTGCCAGCAGACGAAACAGCCACCGGGACGAGCAAGAGACCCAGTACTTC. This gives the protein CASRRNSHRDEQETQYF.

This clonotype was observed many times. The V and J genes are TRBV5-4 and TRBJ2-2; TRBD2 agrees at 8 bases. In germline, CDR1 is SGHNT, CDR2 YYREEE (reference sequence). V lost 4 bases and J lost 1; bases outside the gene matches: 6. CDR3 length equals 16 residues. The DNA of the CDR3 is TGTGCCAGCAGCGGCTCTAGCGGGTTGAACACCGGGGAGCTGTTTTTT. The encoded protein is CASSGSSGLNTGELFF. The complete variable domain, with remaining parts taken from reference TRBV5-4 and TRBJ2-2, reads ETGVTQSPTHLIKTRGQQVTLRCSSQSGHNTVSWYQQALGQGPQFIFQYYREEENGRGNFPPRFSGLQFPNYSSELNVNALELDDSALYLCASSGSSGLNTGELFFGEGSRLTVL.

The chain links TRBV28 to TRBJ2-5, with TRBD1 identical over 7 bases. Trimming at V came to 0 bases and at J to 1 base, leaving 5 bases not matched to a gene. This CDR3 is 16 amino acids long. Germline V lookup: CDR1 MDHEN, CDR2 SYDVKM. The CDR3: CASSLWPRTGQETQYF. CDR3 nucleotides: TGTGCCAGCAGTTTATGGCCCCGGACAGGCCAAGAGACCCAGTACTTC.

This clonotype came up many times. The genes are TRBV7-3 and TRBJ2-2; no reliable D call. Germline-derived CDR1 and CDR2 are SGHTA and FQGTGA. The CDR3 runs to 13 residues. Between the trimmed V and J ends, which lost 4 bases and 7 bases, there was a span of 10 bases. The CDR3 is CASSSLRSGELFF. The CDR3 coding sequence is TGTGCCAGCAGCTCACTGAGGAGCGGGGAGCTGTTTTTT.

The chain combines TRBV5-1 with TRBJ1-2; 11 bases align to TRBD1. Germline CDR1 and CDR2: SGHRS and YFSETQ. CDR3 length: 15 residues. Trimming removed 4 bases from V and 8 bases from J; junction bases left unmatched: 10. The DNA of the CDR3 is TGCGCCAGCAGCCCTACCGGGACAGGGGGTTCCGGCTACACCTTC. Translated: CASSPTGTGGSGYTF.